This TCR beta chain was captured by sequencing in a study of blood T cells in healthy people across ages. Next came a second PCR, run for about 6 to 12 cycles, which used a sample-barcoded 5' primer along with a J-beta primer mix. TCRdb itself ran the 5' RACE reads through MiXCR, one entry per CDR3 protein. The sample holds roughly 2 million distinct CDR3 sequences, 49% seen once. There are a few counts of this clonotype. From germline, CDR1 is SGHAT and CDR2 FQNNGV. The germline V and J ends were trimmed by 2 bases and 4 bases, with 17 bases remaining between them. This CDR3 is built from 16 residues.

The rearrangement links TRBV11-2 to TRBJ2-5; D possibly corresponds to TRBD2 (6 bases). The TCR comes from a woman aged 40-49 years in good health. Material: blood. CDR3 bases: TGTGCCAGCAGCTTAACTCGGGGGTACAAGGGAGAGACCCAGTACTTC. This sequence encodes CASSLTRGYKGETQYF.